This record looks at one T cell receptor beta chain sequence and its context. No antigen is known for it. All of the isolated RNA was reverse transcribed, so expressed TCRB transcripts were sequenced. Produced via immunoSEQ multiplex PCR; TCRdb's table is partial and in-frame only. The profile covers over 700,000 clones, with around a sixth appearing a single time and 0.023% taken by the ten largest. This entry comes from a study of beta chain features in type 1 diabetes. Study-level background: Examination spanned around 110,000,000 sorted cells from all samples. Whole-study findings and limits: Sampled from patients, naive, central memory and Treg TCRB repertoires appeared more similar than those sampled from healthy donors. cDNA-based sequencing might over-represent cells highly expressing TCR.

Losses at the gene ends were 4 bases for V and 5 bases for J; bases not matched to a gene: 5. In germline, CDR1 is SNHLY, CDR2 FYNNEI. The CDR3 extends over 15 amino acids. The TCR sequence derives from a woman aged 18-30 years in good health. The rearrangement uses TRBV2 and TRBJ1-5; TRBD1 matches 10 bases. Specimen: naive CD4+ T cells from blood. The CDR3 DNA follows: TGTGCCAGCAGTGGCCTAGACAGGGGGCATCAGCCCCAGCATTTT. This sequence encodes CASSGLDRGHQPQHF.